This T cell receptor beta chain was profiled in a study of molecular identifiers for immune sequencing clone quantification. The authors sorted naive CD8 T cells as CD8+CD4-CCR7+CD45RA+. With 4 bases clipped from V and 8 bases from J, the junction kept 8 bases outside the gene matches. CDR1 MNHEY and CDR2 SMNVEV come from the germline V gene (reference sequence). CDR3 length: 15 amino acids. This clonotype was counted ten times or more. TCRdb redid the calling of the PCR reads with MiXCR, one entry per CDR3 protein. The sample lists 35,000 or so distinct CDR3 sequences, about a fifth occurring once. The rearrangement joins TRBV27 to TRBJ1-4; 9 bases are shared with TRBD1. The TCR was taken from a human donor in good health. Some libraries in this study had Jurkat cell RNA spiked in. The sample comprised naive CD8+ T cells from blood, with Jurkat cell RNA spiked in. This sample's subset: FACS-sorted CD8+CD4-CCR7+CD45RA+ naive T cells. CDR3: CASSSLQGAAEKLFF. In nucleotides, the CDR3 is TGTGCCAGCAGTTCGTTACAGGGGGCGGCGGAAAAACTGTTTTTT.